The following is a TCR beta chain sequence with its context. The same CDR3 also results from other DNA sequences found in this sample. TCRdb's copy holds only in-frame clones and misses some; the assay was immunoSEQ multiplex PCR. The repertoire holds 70,000 or so clones, with 89% as singletons. Trimming took 3 bases from V and 1 from J, leaving 4 bases between them. This CDR3 spans 13 amino acids. CDR1 and CDR2 (germline): MDHEN, SYDVKM. The sample comes from a study of control samples from healthy donors and cancer patients. This receptor was identified in a man between 60 and 70 years old with lung cancer. Sequenced sample: PBMCs. The rearrangement links TRBV28 to TRBJ1-3, with D unresolved. The CDR3 DNA is TGTGCCAGCAGTTTCGGTTCTGGAAACACCATATATTTT. Its protein product is CASSFGSGNTIYF.